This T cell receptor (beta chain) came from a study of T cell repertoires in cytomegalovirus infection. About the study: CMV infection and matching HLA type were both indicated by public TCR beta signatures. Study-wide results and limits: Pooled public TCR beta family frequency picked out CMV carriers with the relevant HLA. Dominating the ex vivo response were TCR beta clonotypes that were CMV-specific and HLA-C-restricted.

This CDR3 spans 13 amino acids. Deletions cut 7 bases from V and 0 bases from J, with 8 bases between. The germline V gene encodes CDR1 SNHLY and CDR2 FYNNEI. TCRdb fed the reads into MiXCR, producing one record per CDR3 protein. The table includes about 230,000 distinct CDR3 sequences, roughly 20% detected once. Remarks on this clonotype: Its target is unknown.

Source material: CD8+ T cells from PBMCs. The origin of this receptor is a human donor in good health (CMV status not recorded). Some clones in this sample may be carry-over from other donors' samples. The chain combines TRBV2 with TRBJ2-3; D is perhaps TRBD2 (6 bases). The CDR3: CASMEGSTDTQYF. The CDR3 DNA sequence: TGTGCCAGCATGGAGGGAAGCACAGATACGCAGTATTTT.